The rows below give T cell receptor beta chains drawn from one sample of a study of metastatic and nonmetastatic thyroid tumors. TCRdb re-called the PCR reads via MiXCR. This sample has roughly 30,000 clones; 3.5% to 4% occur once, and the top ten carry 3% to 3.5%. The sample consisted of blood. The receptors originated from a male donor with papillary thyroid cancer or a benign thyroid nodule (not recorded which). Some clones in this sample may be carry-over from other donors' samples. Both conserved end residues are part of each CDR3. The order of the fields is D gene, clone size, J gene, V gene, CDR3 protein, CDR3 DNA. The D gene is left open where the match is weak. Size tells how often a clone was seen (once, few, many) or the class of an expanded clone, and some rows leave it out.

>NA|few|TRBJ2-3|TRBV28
CASSTDTQYF
TGTGCCAGCAGCACAGATACGCAGTATTTT
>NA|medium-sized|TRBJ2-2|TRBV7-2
CASSLLAAGGELFF
TGTGCCAGCAGCTTACTGGCAGCGGGCGGGGAGCTGTTTTTT
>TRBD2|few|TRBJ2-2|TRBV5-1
CASSPSSGRRGELFF
TGCGCCAGCAGTCCCTCTAGCGGGAGAAGGGGGGAGCTGTTTTTT
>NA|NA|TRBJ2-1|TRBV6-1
CASADSYNEQFF
TGTGCCAGCGCGGACAGCTACAATGAGCAGTTCTTC
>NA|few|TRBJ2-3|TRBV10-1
CASSRGRGRTDTQYF
TGCGCCAGCAGCCGAGGGCGGGGCCGCACAGATACGCAGTATTTT
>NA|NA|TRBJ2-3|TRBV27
CASSWGYGDTQYF
TGTGCCAGCAGTTGGGGGTACGGGGATACGCAGTATTTT
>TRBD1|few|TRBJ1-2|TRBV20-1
CSARGDRAYGYTF
TGCAGTGCTAGAGGTGACAGGGCCTATGGCTACACCTTC
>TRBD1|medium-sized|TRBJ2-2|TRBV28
CASSPRTGLNTGELFF
TGTGCCAGCAGTCCCCGGACAGGACTTAACACCGGGGAGCTGTTTTTT
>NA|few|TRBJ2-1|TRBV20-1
CSARDGQRSSYNEQFF
TGCAGTGCTAGAGACGGGCAACGGAGCTCCTACAATGAGCAGTTCTTC
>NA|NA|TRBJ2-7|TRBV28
CASSYEPIFLGYEQYF
TGTGCCAGCAGTTACGAGCCGATCTTTTTGGGCTACGAGCAGTACTTC
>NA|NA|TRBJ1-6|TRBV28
CASSGQRDSPLHF
TGTGCCAGCAGTGGGCAGAGGGATTCACCCCTCCACTTT
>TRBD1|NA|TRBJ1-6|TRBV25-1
CASSPPLGQPNSPLHF
TGTGCCAGCAGTCCTCCTTTGGGACAGCCAAATTCACCCCTCCACTTT
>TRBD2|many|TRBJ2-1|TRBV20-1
CSARGILAGVVDEQFF
TGCAGTGCTAGAGGTATACTAGCGGGAGTCGTCGATGAGCAGTTCTTC
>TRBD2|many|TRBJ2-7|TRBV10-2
CASLRLAGDYEQYF
TGCGCCAGCCTTCGACTAGCGGGAGACTACGAGCAGTACTTC
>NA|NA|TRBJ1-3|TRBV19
CASSPSVPINTIYF
TGTGCCAGTAGTCCTTCCGTACCGATAAACACCATATATTTT
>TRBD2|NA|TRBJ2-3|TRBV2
CANSPGLEVNTQYF
TGTGCCAACAGTCCGGGACTAGAAGTCAATACGCAGTATTTT
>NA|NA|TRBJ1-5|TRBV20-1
CSASPTVQPQHF
TGCAGTGCTAGCCCCACAGTTCAGCCCCAGCATTTT
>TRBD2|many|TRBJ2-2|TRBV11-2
CASTSGYVTGELFF
TGTGCCAGCACTAGCGGCTATGTCACCGGGGAGCTGTTTTTT
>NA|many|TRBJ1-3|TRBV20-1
CSARMGGRGNTIYF
TGCAGTGCTAGAATGGGGGGAAGAGGAAACACCATATATTTT
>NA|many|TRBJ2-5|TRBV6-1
CASSEGFVTGRRDPTQYF
TGTGCCAGCAGTGAAGGGTTTGTGACAGGTCGGAGGGATCCGACCCAGTACTTC
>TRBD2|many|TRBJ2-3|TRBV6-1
CASSSLAGGGSTDTQYF
TGTGCCAGCAGTTCCCTAGCGGGAGGTGGGAGCACAGATACGCAGTATTTT
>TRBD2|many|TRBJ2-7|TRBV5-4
CASSLGGTSRTYEQYF
TGTGCCAGCAGCTTAGGCGGGACTAGCAGAACCTACGAGCAGTACTTC
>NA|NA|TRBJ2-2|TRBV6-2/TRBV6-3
CASSLGPTTGELFF
TGTGCCAGCAGTTTGGGACCCACCACCGGGGAGCTGTTTTTT
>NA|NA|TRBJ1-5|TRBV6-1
CASRLDRNNQPQHF
TGTGCCAGCAGACTGGACAGAAACAATCAGCCCCAGCATTTT
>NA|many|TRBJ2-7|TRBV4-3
CASSQDAVSTGDSYEQYF
TGCGCCAGCAGCCAAGACGCGGTATCGACAGGTGATTCCTACGAGCAGTACTTC
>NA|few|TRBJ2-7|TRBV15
CATSRDRLAETYF
TGTGCCACCAGCAGAGATCGATTAGCGGAGACATACTTC
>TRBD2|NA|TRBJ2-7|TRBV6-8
CASSYPSSGDYEQYF
TGTGCCAGCAGTTACCCTTCTAGCGGAGACTACGAGCAGTACTTC
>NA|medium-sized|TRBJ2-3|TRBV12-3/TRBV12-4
CASSLGQGTDTQYF
TGTGCCAGCAGTTTAGGACAAGGCACAGATACGCAGTATTTT
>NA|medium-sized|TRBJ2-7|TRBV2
CASSEGGGRVDEQYF
TGTGCCAGCAGTGAAGGTGGGGGGAGAGTTGACGAGCAGTACTTC
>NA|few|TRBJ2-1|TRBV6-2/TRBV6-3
CASTIGPRQVYNEQFF
TGTGCCAGCACCATAGGGCCCCGGCAGGTATACAATGAGCAGTTCTTC
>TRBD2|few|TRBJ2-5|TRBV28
CASSPLFCSGSGWFETQYF
TGTGCCAGCAGCCCCTTGTTTTGTAGCGGGAGTGGCTGGTTCGAGACCCAGTACTTC
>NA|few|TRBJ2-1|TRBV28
CASAYNEQFF
TGTGCCAGCGCATACAATGAGCAGTTCTTC
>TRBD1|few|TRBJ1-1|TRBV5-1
CASSLEGRGHTEAFF
TGCGCCAGCAGCTTGGAGGGCAGGGGGCACACTGAAGCTTTCTTT
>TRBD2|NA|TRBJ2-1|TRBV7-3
CASTTRGGNEQFF
TGTGCCAGCACCACTCGCGGGGGCAATGAGCAGTTCTTC
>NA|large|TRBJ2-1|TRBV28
CASGKGGLTSYNEQFF
TGTGCCAGCGGAAAGGGGGGTCTTACCTCCTACAATGAGCAGTTCTTC
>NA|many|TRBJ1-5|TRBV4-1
CASSQGGNQPQHF
TGCGCCAGCAGCCAAGGGGGCAATCAGCCCCAGCATTTT
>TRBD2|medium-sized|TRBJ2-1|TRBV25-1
CASSEREVGEQFF
TGTGCCAGCAGTGAACGGGAGGTGGGTGAGCAGTTCTTC
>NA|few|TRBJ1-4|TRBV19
CASSIVAGLNEKLFF
TGTGCCAGTAGTATAGTGGCAGGGCTTAATGAAAAACTGTTTTTT
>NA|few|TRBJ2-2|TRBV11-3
CASSFGIQGDTGYLFF
TGTGCCAGCAGCTTTGGGATACAGGGCGACACCGGGTATCTGTTTTTT
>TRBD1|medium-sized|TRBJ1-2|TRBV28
CASSPGQGIDGYTF
TGTGCCAGCAGTCCGGGACAGGGGATCGATGGCTACACCTTC
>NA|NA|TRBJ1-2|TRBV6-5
CASSYSLRIRAFYGYTF
TGTGCCAGCAGTTACTCCCTGCGGATCCGGGCCTTCTATGGCTACACCTTC
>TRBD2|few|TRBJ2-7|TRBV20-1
CSAMPGTSAGGEQYF
TGCAGTGCTATGCCAGGGACTTCGGCGGGGGGCGAGCAGTACTTC
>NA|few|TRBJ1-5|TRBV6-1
CASSAGGNQPQHF
TGTGCCAGCAGTGCAGGGGGCAATCAGCCCCAGCATTTT
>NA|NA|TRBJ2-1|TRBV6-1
CATGRVAPRGDEQFF
TGTGCCACGGGACGAGTTGCGCCTAGGGGCGATGAGCAGTTCTTC
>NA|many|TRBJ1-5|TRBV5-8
CASSTGTGARNQPQHF
TGTGCCAGCAGCACGGGGACGGGGGCGCGGAATCAGCCCCAGCATTTT